A single sample is the source of the 3 T cell receptor beta chains below, sequenced in a study of blood T cell repertoires in COVID-19. TCRdb's copy holds only in-frame clones and misses some; the assay was immunoSEQ multiplex PCR. This table has tens of thousands of clones, approximately 90% appearing once. The specimen sequenced was peripheral blood. These receptors all stem from a man in his fifties or sixties with COVID-19, enrolled during active disease.

CDR3 coding DNA: TGTGCCACCAGGACTTTCTCCTACAATGAGCAGTTCTTC. Protein sequence: CATRTFSYNEQFF. The chain couples TRBV6-5 to TRBJ2-1; a possible D gene is TRBD2 (5 bases). V lost 10 bases, J lost 0 bases, and 10 bases lay in between. The CDR3 is made up of 13 amino acids. Germline CDR1 is MNHEY and CDR2 is SVGAGI.

The gene calls are TRBV7-3 and TRBJ2-1, with D possibly TRBD2 on 5 matching bases. CDR3 size: 14 residues. With 3 bases removed from V and 1 base from J, the gap between germline ends came to 7 bases. The germline CDR1 and CDR2 sequences are SGHTA and FQGTGA. The CDR3 region is CASSLTGSYNEQFF. Here the CDR3 DNA reads TGTGCCAGCAGCTTGACGGGATCCTACAATGAGCAGTTCTTC.

This clone was detected only once. V is TRBV30 and J is TRBJ1-2; 9 bases line up with TRBD1. CDR1 GTSNPN and CDR2 SVGIG come from the germline V gene (reference sequence). Losses at the gene ends were 2 bases for V and 7 bases for J; bases not matched to a gene: 11. The CDR3 spans 15 residues. The CDR3 nucleotides read TGTGCCTGGAGTACGCGAGGGACAGGGATGGGTGGCTACACCTTC. This gives the protein CAWSTRGTGMGGYTF.